These T cell receptor beta chains were read from a single sample in a study of shared clonotypes between healthy human individuals. Clones were read by immunoSEQ multiplex PCR, and TCRdb kept only the in-frame ones, dropping some. The sample records approximately 1.5 million clones, 95% to 99% being singletons. What was sequenced was naive CD4+ T cells sorted from blood. These receptors all stem from a man between 25 and 39 years old in good health. The CDR3 runs from the conserved cysteine through the conserved F or W. The order of the fields is V gene, clone size, CDR3 protein. The size field is filled for only some rows; it gives once, few, many or a size class.

v_call: TRBV4-3; clone_size: .; cdr3_aa: CASSQDPSATTDTQYF
v_call: TRBV11-3; clone_size: .; cdr3_aa: CASSLNPLDEQYF
v_call: TRBV29-1; clone_size: once; cdr3_aa: CSVAHSWETQYF
v_call: TRBV7-8; clone_size: once; cdr3_aa: CASSSKRLASNTGELFF
v_call: TRBV4-3; clone_size: .; cdr3_aa: CASSQENRGGQPQHF
v_call: TRBV11-3; clone_size: once; cdr3_aa: CASSLRKQETQYF
v_call: TRBV7-6; clone_size: once; cdr3_aa: CASSEGLMGTGELFF
v_call: TRBV15; clone_size: once; cdr3_aa: CATSRVTTGGNYGYTF
v_call: TRBV9; clone_size: .; cdr3_aa: CASSVVEGSYNEQFF
v_call: TRBV5-1; clone_size: once; cdr3_aa: CASSLWEDTQYF
v_call: TRBV5-1; clone_size: .; cdr3_aa: CASRSGGRAFSQSEQFF
v_call: TRBV10-3; clone_size: .; cdr3_aa: CAISYRGRNTGANVLTF
v_call: TRBV5-1; clone_size: .; cdr3_aa: CASSLTPGTGNQETQYF
v_call: TRBV9; clone_size: .; cdr3_aa: CASSWGLDNTGELFF
v_call: TRBV28; clone_size: .; cdr3_aa: CASSLAQGAEAFF
v_call: TRBV30; clone_size: .; cdr3_aa: CAWSLTDRVFYEQYF
v_call: TRBV10-3; clone_size: .; cdr3_aa: CAISESFSKAAYNEQFF
v_call: TRBV4-1; clone_size: .; cdr3_aa: CASSQELAGADEQFF
v_call: TRBV29-1; clone_size: .; cdr3_aa: CSAKLAGVRGETQYF
v_call: TRBV5-6; clone_size: few; cdr3_aa: CASSASGSSYNEQFF
v_call: TRBV7-2; clone_size: .; cdr3_aa: CASSLNSGAQETQYF
v_call: TRBV14; clone_size: .; cdr3_aa: CASSQDQLTFYEQYF
v_call: TRBV9; clone_size: .; cdr3_aa: CASSVGLADTYEQYF
v_call: TRBV11-3; clone_size: .; cdr3_aa: CASSAMTSQFTQYF
v_call: TRBV5-1; clone_size: .; cdr3_aa: CASSPTSGSYNEQFF
v_call: TRBV10-3; clone_size: .; cdr3_aa: CAISESGLAAGEQYF
v_call: TRBV6-6; clone_size: .; cdr3_aa: CAAKQGIEYEQYF
v_call: TRBV28; clone_size: .; cdr3_aa: CASSSPGGSQHF
v_call: TRBV7-2; clone_size: .; cdr3_aa: CASSLVDWTAHGYTF
v_call: TRBV11-3; clone_size: once; cdr3_aa: CASSPNWGRAIYF
v_call: TRBV10-2; clone_size: .; cdr3_aa: CASSGGSGTGRKTQYF
v_call: TRBV7-2; clone_size: once; cdr3_aa: CASSPRTSGYNEQFF
v_call: TRBV18; clone_size: .; cdr3_aa: CASSLSGRGRQETQYF
v_call: TRBV29-1; clone_size: .; cdr3_aa: CSSRQGYEQYF
v_call: TRBV19; clone_size: .; cdr3_aa: CASSRVEGAKNQPQHF
v_call: TRBV19; clone_size: .; cdr3_aa: CASRPRGAQETQYF
v_call: TRBV18; clone_size: .; cdr3_aa: CASSPPGVGNQPQHF
v_call: TRBV6-5; clone_size: .; cdr3_aa: CASTPQGFREQYF
v_call: TRBV5-4; clone_size: .; cdr3_aa: CASSGQGLNTEAFF
v_call: TRBV2; clone_size: .; cdr3_aa: CASRREQGAASEAFF
v_call: TRBV5-1; clone_size: .; cdr3_aa: CASSSRGTDAEQYF
v_call: TRBV4-3; clone_size: .; cdr3_aa: CASSHYTSRGRSYEQYF
v_call: TRBV5-1; clone_size: .; cdr3_aa: CASSSVTSAMGETQYF